The 25 T cell receptor beta chains below all came from one sample that was sequenced in a study of human thymus T cells. Sequencing used immunoSEQ multiplex PCR; TCRdb keeps in-frame clones, though not all of them. The sample includes some 50,000 clones, 95% of them seen just once. The sequenced sample consisted of blood. These TCRs come from a girl under two years old with a congenital heart defect but otherwise immunologically healthy.

The V call is TRBV4-1, the J call TRBJ1-2, with D maybe TRBD1 (5 bases). V was cut by 4 bases and J by 1 base, with 19 bases left in between. Germline lookup yields CDR1 MGHRA and CDR2 YSYEKL. CDR3 length: 17 residues. Written as DNA, the CDR3 is TGCGCCAGCAGCCGCAATCCCCGGACACCCAATAACTATGGCTACACCTTC. It codes for CASSRNPRTPNNYGYTF.

V is TRBV2 and J is TRBJ1-1; D gene unclear. In germline, CDR1 is SNHLY, CDR2 FYNNEI. CDR3 length: 16 amino acids. The V end was cut by 0 bases, the J end by 1 base, with 12 bases between. As DNA, the CDR3 is TGTGCCAGCAGTGAAGCCTGGACCTACACGAACACTGAAGCTTTCTTT. It encodes CASSEAWTYTNTEAFF. Variable domain in full (rest from reference TRBV2 and TRBJ1-1): EPEVTQTPSHQVTQMGQEVILRCVPISNHLYFYWYRQILGQKVEFLVSFYNNEISEKSEIFDDQFSVERPDGSNFTLKIRSTKLEDSAMYFCASSEAWTYTNTEAFFGQGTRLTVV.

The CDR3 DNA is TGTGCCACCAAAGGGGGTAATCAGCCCCAGCATTTT. This translates into CATKGGNQPQHF. V gene TRBV19 combines with J gene TRBJ1-5, with a weak D call TRBD1 (6 bases). The CDR3 length is 12 residues. Germline-derived CDR1 and CDR2 are LNHDA and SQIVND (reference sequence). The V end was cut by 10 bases, the J end by 4 bases, with 11 bases between.

The CDR3 reads CASSPQGGAVAKNIQYF. Here the CDR3 DNA reads TGTGCCAGCTCACCCCAAGGCGGTGCGGTAGCCAAAAACATTCAGTACTTC. The rearrangement links TRBV18 to TRBJ2-4; D remains unclear. Germline loops: CDR1 KGHSH, CDR2 LQKENI. This CDR3 contains 17 residues. Trimming pared 3 bases from V and 0 bases from J, leaving 15 bases between.

V usage is TRBV6-5 and J usage is TRBJ2-7, with a tentative D call TRBD2 (6 bases). Germline-derived CDR1 and CDR2 are MNHEY and SVGAGI. Trimming left V 8 bases short and J 3 bases short, with 20 bases between. The CDR3 contains 15 residues. The CDR3 nucleotides are TGTGCCAGCTCATCTCCCGGGAGTCAGTTCTACGAGCAGTACTTC. It is translated as CASSSPGSQFYEQYF.

This clone was counted once. CDR3 amino acids: CASRRAAPREETQYF. Here the CDR3 DNA reads TGCGCCAGCAGAAGGGCTGCCCCTCGCGAGGAGACCCAGTACTTC. This rearrangement joins TRBV10-2 to TRBJ2-5, with D hard to call. V shed 6 bases and J shed 5 bases, with 19 bases lying between them. The CDR3 has 15 amino acids. Germline CDR1 is WSHSY and CDR2 is SAAADI.

This clone was seen a single time. The rearrangement joins TRBV11-2 to TRBJ2-5, with 8 bases aligning to TRBD1. CDR1 and CDR2 from the germline V gene are SGHAT and FQNNGV. This CDR3 region has 14 residues. J gave up 1 base and V 2 bases, and 0 bases lay outside the gene matches. This CDR3 reads CASSLQGAQETQYF. The CDR3 DNA reads as TGTGCCAGCAGCTTACAGGGGGCCCAAGAGACCCAGTACTTC.

The gene calls are TRBV5-1 and TRBJ2-7; no clear D. Trimming pared 0 bases from V and 7 bases from J, leaving 11 bases between. This CDR3 contains 13 residues. The germline gives CDR1 SGHRS, CDR2 YFSETQ. The CDR3 region has the DNA TGCGCCAGCAGCTTGGCCCACGTGGGAGAGCAGTACTTC. It translates to CASSLAHVGEQYF.

This clone came up once. The chain carries TRBV28 and TRBJ1-5; D perhaps matches TRBD1 (5 bases). The V gene lost 5 bases and the J gene lost 4 bases, with 15 bases spanning the gap. Germline CDR1 is MDHEN and CDR2 is SYDVKM. The CDR3 consists of 15 residues. CDR3 region: CASSLLGVGNQPQHF. The CDR3 bases are TGTGCCAGCAGTCTCCTAGGGGTTGGGAATCAGCCCCAGCATTTT. The complete variable domain, with remaining parts taken from reference TRBV28 and TRBJ1-5, reads DVKVTQSSRYLVKRTGEKVFLECVQDMDHENMFWYRQDPGLGLRLIYFSYDVKMKEKGDIPEGYSVSREKKERFSLILESASTNQTSMYLCASSLLGVGNQPQHFGDGTRLSIL.

The chain is built from TRBV2 and TRBJ1-6; D gene uncertain. The length of the CDR3 is 14 residues. Germline V lookup: CDR1 SNHLY, CDR2 FYNNEI. V was cut by 4 bases and J by 7 bases, with 11 bases left in between. The CDR3 protein is CASSVGTGNSPLHF. CDR3 in DNA: TGTGCCAGCAGTGTTGGAACGGGAAATTCACCCCTCCACTTT. Looking up the rest from reference TRBV2 and TRBJ1-6 gives the full variable domain: EPEVTQTPSHQVTQMGQEVILRCVPISNHLYFYWYRQILGQKVEFLVSFYNNEISEKSEIFDDQFSVERPDGSNFTLKIRSTKLEDSAMYFCASSVGTGNSPLHFGNGTRLTVT.

The gene calls are TRBV4-2 and TRBJ2-5; possible D gene TRBD2, 7 bases. Germline V CDR1 and CDR2: LGHNA, YNFKEQ. The CDR3 has 16 residues. V dropped 1 base and J dropped 5 bases, with 17 bases sitting between them. The CDR3 DNA follows: TGTGCCAGCAGCCAAGTAATCGGGGGGCGCGGGGAGACCCAGTACTTC. This encodes CASSQVIGGRGETQYF.

The genes are TRBV19 and TRBJ2-7, with D tentatively TRBD1 or TRBD2 (5 bases each). Deletions cut 0 bases from V and 2 bases from J, with 8 bases between. CDR3 length equals 14 residues. Germline CDR1 and CDR2: LNHDA and SQIVND (reference sequence). The DNA of the CDR3 is TGTGCCAGTAGTATAGATCTGGGGGCCTACGAGCAGTACTTC. It specifies CASSIDLGAYEQYF.

This chain uses TRBV5-1 with TRBJ2-2; no clear D gene. Germline values: CDR1 SGHRS, CDR2 YFSETQ. This CDR3 has 13 residues. With 0 bases removed from V and 4 bases from J, the gap between germline ends came to 4 bases. The CDR3 reads CASSLGITGELFF. CDR3 DNA: TGCGCCAGCAGCTTGGGGATCACCGGGGAGCTGTTTTTT.

The chain uses TRBV5-1 and TRBJ2-3; 8 bases fit TRBD2. This CDR3 spans 14 amino acids. With 3 bases clipped from V and 5 bases from J, the junction kept 5 bases outside the gene matches. Germline CDR1 is SGHRS and CDR2 is YFSETQ. In DNA form, the CDR3 reads TGCGCCAGCAGCTGGGGACTAGAGGTAGATACGCAGTATTTT. Protein product: CASSWGLEVDTQYF.

A few counts support this clone. The chain carries TRBV19 and TRBJ1-1, with no clear D. V was trimmed by 5 bases and J by 1 base, leaving 8 bases between them. This CDR3 is 13 amino acids long. Germline CDR1 is LNHDA and CDR2 is SQIVND (reference sequence). CDR3 sequence reads: CASSALGNTEAFF. CDR3 nucleotide sequence: TGTGCCAGTAGTGCACTCGGGAACACTGAAGCTTTCTTT. The entire variable domain, with the rest obtained from reference TRBV19 and TRBJ1-1, is as follows: DGGITQSPKYLFRKEGQNVTLSCEQNLNHDAMYWYRQDPGQGLRLIYYSQIVNDFQKGDIAEGYSVSREKKESFPLTVTSAQKNPTAFYLCASSALGNTEAFFGQGTRLTVV.

The V gene is TRBV19, the J gene TRBJ1-4, with TRBD1 identical over 8 bases. V dropped 5 bases and J dropped 11; count of bases not matched to a gene: 10. This CDR3 has 14 residues. Germline assignment: CDR1 LNHDA and CDR2 SQIVND (reference sequence). CDR3 amino acids: CASSFGTGHGKLFF. Written as DNA, the CDR3 is TGTGCCAGTAGTTTCGGGACAGGCCATGGGAAACTGTTTTTT.

The CDR3 DNA reads as TGCAGCGTTGGGGTACATAATGAGCAGTTCTTC. It specifies CSVGVHNEQFF. The rearrangement uses TRBV29-1 and TRBJ2-1; D is uncertain. The CDR3 sequence is 11 residues long. Per the germline V gene, CDR1 is SQVTM and CDR2 is ANQGSEA. V was trimmed by 4 bases and J by 7 bases, leaving 8 bases between them.

The chain is built from TRBV5-1 and TRBJ2-1; D perhaps matches TRBD1 (6 bases). V was trimmed by 2 bases and J by 3 bases, leaving 9 bases between them. The CDR3 runs to 14 residues. In germline, CDR1 is SGHRS, CDR2 YFSETQ. The CDR3 protein is CASSLGTNYNEQFF. CDR3 DNA sequence: TGCGCCAGCAGCTTAGGGACAAACTACAATGAGCAGTTCTTC. Drawing the rest from reference TRBV5-1 and TRBJ2-1, the complete variable domain is KAGVTQTPRYLIKTRGQQVTLSCSPISGHRSVSWYQQTPGQGLQFLFEYFSETQRNKGNFPGRFSGRQFSNSRSEMNVSTLELGDSALYLCASSLGTNYNEQFFGPGTRLTVL.

The V and J genes are TRBV2 and TRBJ2-3, with 7 bases aligning to TRBD1. J was trimmed by 1 base and V by 4 bases; bases with no gene match: 5. The CDR3 consists of 15 residues. Per the germline V gene, CDR1 is SNHLY and CDR2 is FYNNEI. The CDR3 sequence: CASSVQGVRTDTQYF. The CDR3 DNA reads as TGTGCCAGCAGTGTTCAGGGGGTCCGCACAGATACGCAGTATTTT.

This chain uses TRBV6-1 with TRBJ2-7; TRBD2 matches at 7 bases. The V gene's germline CDR1 is MNHNS and CDR2 SASEGT. V shed 11 bases, J shed 2 bases, and the junction held 15 bases outside the gene matches. The CDR3 is 15 residues long. In DNA form, the CDR3 reads TGTGCCGGACGGACTAGGCCTACACCTCCCTACGAGCAGTACTTC. It specifies CAGRTRPTPPYEQYF.

This rearrangement joins TRBV27 to TRBJ2-1; a possible D gene is TRBD2 (6 bases). Trimming took 8 bases from V and 0 from J, leaving 20 bases between them. This CDR3 is built from 17 residues. Germline CDR1 is MNHEY and CDR2 is SMNVEV (reference sequence). The CDR3 nucleotides are TGTGCCAGCTGTGGTCTAGCGACAAAGAGCTCCTACAATGAGCAGTTCTTC. Amino acid sequence: CASCGLATKSSYNEQFF.

The chain combines TRBV18 with TRBJ2-5; possible D gene TRBD1, 6 bases. Trimming removed 4 bases at V and 5 bases at J, with 11 bases between. This CDR3 contains 13 residues. Germline CDR1 is KGHSH and CDR2 is LQKENI. In DNA form, the CDR3 reads TGTGCCAGCTCACGACAGGTTTGGGAGACCCAGTACTTC. This sequence encodes CASSRQVWETQYF.

This clone was detected only once. The chain carries TRBV6-6 and TRBJ2-5; TRBD2 is a possible D gene (5 bases). The germline CDR1 and CDR2 sequences are MNHNY and SVGAGI (reference sequence). The CDR3 is made up of 12 amino acids. V was pared by 6 bases and J by 5 bases, with 10 bases between. The chain's CDR3 is CASRLGQETQYF. The DNA for the CDR3 is TGTGCCAGCAGACTAGGTCAGGAGACCCAGTACTTC.

V gene TRBV27 combines with J gene TRBJ1-5, with no clear D. The V end was cut by 3 bases, the J end by 1 base, with 7 bases between. The CDR3 contains 14 residues. Germline CDR1 and CDR2: MNHEY and SMNVEV (reference sequence). CDR3 residues: CASSLRGSNQPQHF. The CDR3 DNA reads as TGTGCCAGCAGTTTGCGTGGGAGCAATCAGCCCCAGCATTTT.

The rearrangement joins TRBV7-2 to TRBJ1-1; D gene uncertain. CDR3 length: 14 amino acids. V was trimmed by 3 bases and J by 0 bases, leaving 8 bases between them. Germline CDR1 and CDR2: SGHTA and FQGNSA. Written as DNA, the CDR3 is TGTGCCAGCAGCTTGGGTCGGTTGAACACTGAAGCTTTCTTT. Its protein product is CASSLGRLNTEAFF.